The rows below give T cell receptor beta chains drawn from one sample of a study of shared clonotypes between healthy human individuals. Generated by immunoSEQ multiplex PCR, the TCRdb table keeps only in-frame clones and is missing some. The data hold around 2,000,000 clones, with under 95% observed a single time. Sequenced sample: naive CD8+ T cells from PBMCs. The receptors derive from a young man in good health. Some clones in this sample may be carry-over from other donors' samples. The CDR3 runs from the conserved cysteine through the conserved F or W. Each record gives: clone size, CDR3 length, V gene, J gene, D gene, CDR3 protein, CDR3 DNA. A D gene is named only where the DNA matches it firmly. Only part of the rows carry a size: once, few, many, or a class if the clone is expanded.

NA	14	TRBV2	TRBJ1-4	NA	CASRAGRVNEKLFF	TGTGCCAGCAGGGCGGGACGGGTTAATGAAAAACTGTTTTTT
NA	16	TRBV15	TRBJ2-2	TRBD1	CATSEGTGLLYGELFF	TGTGCCACCAGCGAAGGGACAGGCCTCCTCTACGGGGAGCTGTTTTTT
NA	13	TRBV5-6	TRBJ2-1	NA	CASSLSPTNEQFF	TGTGCCAGCAGCTTGTCCCCCACCAATGAGCAGTTCTTC
NA	16	TRBV28	TRBJ1-5	NA	CASSLLGQRDDQPQHF	TGTGCCAGCAGTTTATTGGGGCAGCGGGACGATCAGCCCCAGCATTTT
NA	18	TRBV2	TRBJ2-2	NA	CASSESSMNYLNTGELFF	TGTGCCAGCAGTGAATCTTCTATGAACTACTTGAACACCGGGGAGCTGTTTTTT
few	14	TRBV27	TRBJ1-1	NA	CASSLGSLNTEAFF	TGTGCCAGCAGTTTGGGCAGTTTGAACACTGAAGCTTTCTTT
NA	11	TRBV20-1	TRBJ1-2	NA	CSASKDPGYTF	TGCAGTGCTAGTAAGGACCCTGGCTACACCTTC
few	13	TRBV27	TRBJ2-7	NA	CASSLSASYEQYF	TGTGCCAGCAGTTTATCGGCCAGCTACGAGCAGTACTTC
NA	12	TRBV5-4	TRBJ2-1	NA	CASSHPGSEQFF	TGTGCCAGCAGCCATCCAGGGAGTGAGCAGTTCTTC
NA	14	TRBV2	TRBJ2-7	NA	CASSGSMKSYEQYF	TGTGCCAGCAGTGGGTCAATGAAATCCTACGAGCAGTACTTC
NA	12	TRBV7-9	TRBJ1-1	NA	CASSRGNTEAFF	TGTGCCAGCAGTCGGGGAAACACTGAAGCTTTCTTT